The sequence of this T cell receptor beta chain was determined in a study of cytomegalovirus exposure and HLA in healthy donors. Amplification used 60 Vbeta primers and 13 Jbeta primers. TCRdb's table, derived via immunoSEQ multiplex PCR, lists solely in-frame clones and lacks some. This sample's table has over 200,000 clones. Germline values: CDR1 MNHEY, CDR2 SVGAGI. The CDR3 extends over 13 amino acids. Trimming removed 7 bases from V and 2 bases from J, with 12 bases in between. Sequencing input: PBMCs. The sequence came from a woman aged 30 to 39 in good health and CMV-seropositive. V and J are TRBV6-5 and TRBJ2-7; TRBD1 might be the D (6 bases). The CDR3 here is CASTRQATYEQYF. The CDR3 coding sequence is TGTGCCAGCACTAGACAGGCTACCTACGAGCAGTACTTC.